The rows below give T cell receptor beta chains drawn from one sample of a study of tumor and adjacent non-tumor tissue in lung cancer. TCRdb fed the multiplex PCR reads into MiXCR, producing one record per CDR3 protein. The profile shows more than 60,000 distinct CDR3 sequences, more than 60% of them singletons. The sequenced material came from lung tumor tissue. These TCRs come from a woman in her 50s with non-small cell lung cancer. Both conserved end residues are part of each CDR3. A D gene is named only where the DNA matches it firmly. Size values are once, few and many counts, or a class for expanded clones, and some rows have none.

size | J | V | D | CDR3 | DNA
- | TRBJ2-7 | TRBV11-2 | TRBD2 | CASYGRPSYEQYF | TGTGCCAGCTACGGGAGGCCCTCCTACGAGCAGTACTTC
- | TRBJ1-4 | TRBV6-1 | TRBD1 | CASDSRDRGEKPFF | TGTGCCAGCGACTCCCGGGACAGGGGGGAAAAACCGTTTTTT
- | TRBJ2-5 | TRBV5-6 | - | CASSLGPQGLGTETLYF | TGTGCCAGCAGCTTGGGCCCCCAGGGACTGGGAACAGAGACCCTGTACTTC
- | TRBJ2-7 | TRBV6-1 | - | CASNGGSWFEQYF | TGTGCCAGCAATGGAGGGAGTTGGTTCGAGCAGTATTTC
once | TRBJ2-5 | TRBV4-1 | - | CASSQDRIPHETQYF | TGCGCCAGCAGTCAAGATCGTATCCCGCACGAGACCCAGTACTTC
- | TRBJ1-4 | TRBV11-2 | - | CASSLDIVGPDRITNEKLFF | TGTGCCAGCAGTTTAGATATTGTAGGGCCTGATAGGATCACTAATGAAAAACTGTTTTTT
once | TRBJ1-5 | TRBV6-6 | - | CASCYSFNSNQPQHF | TGTGCCAGCTGTTACTCGTTTAACAGCAATCAGCCCCAGCATTTT
- | TRBJ2-3 | TRBV20-1 | - | CSARWMADRQYF | TGCAGTGCTCGTTGGATGGCAGATAGGCAGTATTTT
- | TRBJ2-5 | TRBV6-5 | - | CTSRSSGISLETQYF | TGTACCAGCAGGTCATCCGGGATTAGCCTAGAGACCCAGTACTTC
once | TRBJ2-6 | TRBV20-1 | - | CSAGRNNFSSSGANVLTF | TGCAGTGCTGGCAGGAACAACTTCTCTTCCTCTGGGGCCAACGTCCTGACTTTC
many | TRBJ2-5 | TRBV4-2 | - | CASSQGLGGGETQYF | TGTGCCAGCAGCCAAGGCTTAGGAGGGGGAGAGACCCAGTACTTC
- | TRBJ1-1 | TRBV11-2 | - | CANSLLILGTEAFF | TGTGCCAACAGCCTGTTAATACTGGGAACTGAAGCTTTCTTT
- | TRBJ2-7 | TRBV6-2/TRBV6-3 | TRBD2 | CANSYSAGGTCEQYF | TGTGCCAACAGTTACTCGGCGGGGGGCACTTGCGAGCAGTACTTC
- | TRBJ2-7 | TRBV4-2 | TRBD2 | CANSQKELAGEDRYKQYF | TGTGCCAACAGCCAAAAAGAACTAGCGGGAGAAGACCGCTACAAGCAGTACTTC
- | TRBJ2-1 | TRBV11-1 | - | CVSSPGRKYNEQFF | TGTGTCAGCAGCCCCGGCCGGAAGTACAATGAGCAATTCTTC
- | TRBJ2-2 | TRBV12-3/TRBV12-4 | TRBD2 | CASSRHALGLTNTGELLF | TGTGCCAGCAGTAGACACGCCTTGGGACTAACGAATACCGGGGAGCTGCTTTTT